This TCR beta chain appears in the sequencing data of a study of cytomegalovirus exposure and HLA in healthy donors. About the study: Among about 179 million T cells, an earlier analysis found 120 million or so unique TCR beta sequences.

Germline trimming cut 0 bases from V and 0 bases from J; bases unmatched to any gene: 3. This CDR3 has 16 residues. From germline, CDR1 is SGDLS and CDR2 YYNGEE. This PCR relied on a set of 60 Vbeta primers and 13 Jbeta primers. The table came from immunoSEQ multiplex PCR; TCRdb's copy has only in-frame clones and leaves some out. The table includes some 140,000 clones, roughly three quarters detected once. Whole-study results and caveats: Accurate prediction of HLA-A and HLA-B alleles (for most subjects) was reportedly achieved from TCR beta sequences. A later analysis, which compared TCR beta chains of equal frequency, found the HLA-associated ones more clonally expanded.

This clone has only one observation. Its antigen is as yet unknown. Everyone who donated was a healthy bone marrow donor. The V gene is TRBV9, the J gene TRBJ2-1; 7 nucleotides agree with TRBD2. This clonotype originated in a young man in good health and CMV-seropositive. The source material was PBMCs. CDR3 sequence reads: CASSVAAGTSYNEQFF. In DNA, the CDR3 is TGTGCCAGCAGCGTAGCAGCGGGGACCTCCTACAATGAGCAGTTCTTC.